The clone carrying this TCR beta chain has a handful of counts. The antigen is undetermined. The data are from a study of shared clonotypes between healthy human individuals. Findings and limits, study-wide: Clonotype sharing levels among donors were expected to vary with sequencing depth. Having only a few donors restricted how much genetic and exposure-history diversity was captured.

Original analysis: ImmunoSEQ only sent back junction sequences with no quality scores, so filtering was done differently. Sequenced by immunoSEQ multiplex PCR; TCRdb stores in-frame clones only, minus some. The D gene and trimming were derived from the DNA, and the V and J assignments and clone size from that table. Here the sample spans around 530,000 clones, around three quarters being singletons. After removal of 5 bases from V and 5 bases from J, the junction contained 7 bases not matched to a gene. Looked up from germline, CDR1 is MRHNA and CDR2 is SNTAGT. The CDR3 consists of 15 residues. Each of the donors was a healthy adult who was HIV-negative and had not had a recent acute infection or vaccination.

This sequence originates from a woman between 40 and 55 years old in good health. Some clones in this sample may be carry-over from other donors' samples. The rearrangement links TRBV6-4 to TRBJ2-2; 8 nucleotides align to TRBD2. The sample consisted of PBMCs. The CDR3 here is CASSSGLAETGELFF. The CDR3 DNA sequence: TGTGCCAGCAGTTCCGGACTAGCAGAAACCGGGGAGCTGTTTTTT.